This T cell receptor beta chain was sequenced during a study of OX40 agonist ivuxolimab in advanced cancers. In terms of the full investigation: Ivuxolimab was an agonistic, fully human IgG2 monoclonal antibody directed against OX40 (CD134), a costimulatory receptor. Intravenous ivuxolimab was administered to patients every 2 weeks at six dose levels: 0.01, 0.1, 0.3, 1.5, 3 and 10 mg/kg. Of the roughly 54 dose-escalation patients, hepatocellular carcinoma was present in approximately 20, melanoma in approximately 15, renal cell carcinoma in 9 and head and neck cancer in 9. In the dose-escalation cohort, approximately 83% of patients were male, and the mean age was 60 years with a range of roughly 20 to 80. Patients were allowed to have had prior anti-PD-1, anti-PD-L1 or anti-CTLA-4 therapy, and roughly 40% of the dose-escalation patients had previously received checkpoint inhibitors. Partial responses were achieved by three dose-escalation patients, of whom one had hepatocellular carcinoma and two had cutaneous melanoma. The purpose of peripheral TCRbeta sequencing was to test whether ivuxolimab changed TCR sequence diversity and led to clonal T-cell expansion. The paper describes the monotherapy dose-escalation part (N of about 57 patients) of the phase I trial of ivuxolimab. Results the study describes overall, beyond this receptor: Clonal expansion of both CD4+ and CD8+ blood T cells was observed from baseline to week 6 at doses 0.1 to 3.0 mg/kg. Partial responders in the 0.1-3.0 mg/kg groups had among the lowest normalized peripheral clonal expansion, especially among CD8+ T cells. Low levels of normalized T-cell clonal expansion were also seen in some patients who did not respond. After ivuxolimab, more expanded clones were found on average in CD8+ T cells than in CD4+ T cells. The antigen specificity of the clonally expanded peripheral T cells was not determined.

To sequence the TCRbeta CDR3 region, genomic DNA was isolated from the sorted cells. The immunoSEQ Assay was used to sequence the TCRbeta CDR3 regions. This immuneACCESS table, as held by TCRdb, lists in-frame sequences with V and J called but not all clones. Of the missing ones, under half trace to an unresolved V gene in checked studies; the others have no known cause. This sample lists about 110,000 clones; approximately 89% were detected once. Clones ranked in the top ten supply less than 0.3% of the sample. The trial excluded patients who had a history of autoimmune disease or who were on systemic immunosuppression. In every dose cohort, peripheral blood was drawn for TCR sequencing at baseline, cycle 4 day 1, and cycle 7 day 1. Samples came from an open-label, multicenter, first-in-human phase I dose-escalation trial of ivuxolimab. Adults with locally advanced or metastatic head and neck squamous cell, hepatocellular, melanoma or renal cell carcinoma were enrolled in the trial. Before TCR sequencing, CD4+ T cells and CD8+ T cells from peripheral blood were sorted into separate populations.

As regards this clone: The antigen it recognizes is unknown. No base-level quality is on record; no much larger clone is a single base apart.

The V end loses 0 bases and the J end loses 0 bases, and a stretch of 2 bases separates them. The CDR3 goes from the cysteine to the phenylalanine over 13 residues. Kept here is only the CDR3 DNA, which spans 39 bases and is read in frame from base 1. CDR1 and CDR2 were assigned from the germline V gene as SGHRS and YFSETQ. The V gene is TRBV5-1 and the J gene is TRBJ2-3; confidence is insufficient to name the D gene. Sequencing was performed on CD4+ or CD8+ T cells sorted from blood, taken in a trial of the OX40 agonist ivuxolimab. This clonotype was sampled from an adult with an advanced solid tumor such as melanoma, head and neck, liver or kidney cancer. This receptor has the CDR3 CASSLESTDTQYF. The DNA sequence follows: TGCGCCAGCAGCTTGGAAAGCACAGATACGCAGTATTTT.